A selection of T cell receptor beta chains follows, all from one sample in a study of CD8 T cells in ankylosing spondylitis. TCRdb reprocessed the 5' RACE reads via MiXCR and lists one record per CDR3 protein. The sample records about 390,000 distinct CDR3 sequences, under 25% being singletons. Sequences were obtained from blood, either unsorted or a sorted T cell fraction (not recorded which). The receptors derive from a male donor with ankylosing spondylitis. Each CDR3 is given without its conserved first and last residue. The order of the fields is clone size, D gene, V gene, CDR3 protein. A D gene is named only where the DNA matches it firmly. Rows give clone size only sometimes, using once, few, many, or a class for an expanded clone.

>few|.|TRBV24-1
ATSDNGGRETQY
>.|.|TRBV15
ATSREGGNQPQH
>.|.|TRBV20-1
SARDHGAGPNTGELF
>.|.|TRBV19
ASSYEADFYEQY
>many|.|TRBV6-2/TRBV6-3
ASQRVQETQY
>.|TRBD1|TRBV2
ASSPQGASQPQH
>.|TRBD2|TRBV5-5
ASSSSGTIKNEQF
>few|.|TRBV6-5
ASSDSYNEQF
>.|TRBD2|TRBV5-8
ASAGTMKETQY
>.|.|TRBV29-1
SATFTYEQY
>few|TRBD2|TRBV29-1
SVGLAGLYNEQF
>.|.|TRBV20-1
SARDRGFDNEQF
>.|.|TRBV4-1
ASSRGSGFYYGYT
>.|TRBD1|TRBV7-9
ASNPLDRKSTEAF
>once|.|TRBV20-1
SGIIQGPRTDTQY
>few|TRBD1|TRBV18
ASSPYGTGENEKLF
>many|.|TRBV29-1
SVERLGTDTQY
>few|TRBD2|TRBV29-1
SVQLAGLPDTGELF
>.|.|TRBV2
ASSEPGTDTIY
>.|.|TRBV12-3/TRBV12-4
ASSPHAGKGSEAF
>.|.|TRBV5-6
ASSSPRSGYQETQY
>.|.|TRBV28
ASSFVGVGYEQY